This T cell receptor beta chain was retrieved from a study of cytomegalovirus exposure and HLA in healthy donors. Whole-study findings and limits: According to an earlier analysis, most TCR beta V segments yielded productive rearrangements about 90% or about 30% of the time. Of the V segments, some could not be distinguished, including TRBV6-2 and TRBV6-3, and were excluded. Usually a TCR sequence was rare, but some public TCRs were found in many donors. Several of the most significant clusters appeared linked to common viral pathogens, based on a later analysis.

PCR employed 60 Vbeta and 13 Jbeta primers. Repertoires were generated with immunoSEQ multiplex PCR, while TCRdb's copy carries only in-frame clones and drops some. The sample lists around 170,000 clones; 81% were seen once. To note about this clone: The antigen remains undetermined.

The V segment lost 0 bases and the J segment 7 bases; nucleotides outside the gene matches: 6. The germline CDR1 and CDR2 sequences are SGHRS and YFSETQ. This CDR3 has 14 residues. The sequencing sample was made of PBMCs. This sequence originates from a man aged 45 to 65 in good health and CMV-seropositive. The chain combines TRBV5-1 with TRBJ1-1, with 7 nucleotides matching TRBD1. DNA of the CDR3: TGCGCCAGCAGCTTGGGACAGGGTGGAGGTGAAGCTTTCTTT. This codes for CASSLGQGGGEAFF.